The sequence of this T cell receptor beta chain was determined in a study of blood T cell repertoires in COVID-19. Study in general: PBMCs, B-cell-depleted T cells, or T cells provided the cDNA or gDNA that made up the material.

CDR1 is MNHEY and CDR2 is SVGAGI in the germline V gene. The CDR3 is 14 residues long. Trimming left V 7 bases short and J 7 bases short, with 19 bases between. The table came from immunoSEQ multiplex PCR; TCRdb's copy has only in-frame clones and leaves some out. Altogether under 450,000 clones are present, 81% being singletons, with the ten largest covering more than 0.95%. The clonotype originates from a human donor with acute or convalescent COVID-19. The donor label of this sample is uncertain. Material for sequencing was peripheral blood. The V and J genes are TRBV6-5 and TRBJ1-1; D perhaps matches TRBD1 (5 bases). The CDR3 DNA reads TGTGCCAGCATCACGAGCGGGGGTACTCGTGAAGCTTTCTTT. Amino acids: CASITSGGTREAFF.